The 25 T cell receptor beta chains presented below share a single source sample, sequenced in a study of PD-1 and CTLA-4 blockade in melanoma. TCRdb keeps only in-frame clones here, not all; method: immunoSEQ multiplex PCR. The sample lists about 16,000 clones; around two thirds were seen once. The sample was CD8+ T cells from peripheral blood, taken from a patient given anti-PD-1 treatment. These receptors were collected from a human donor with melanoma.

The rearrangement links TRBV7-9 to TRBJ2-7; D not certain. V lost 4 bases and J lost 3, with 4 bases in between. In germline, CDR1 is SEHNR, CDR2 FQNEAQ (reference sequence). This CDR3 has 11 amino acids. CDR3 DNA: TGTGCCAGCAGCTATCACTACGAGCAGTACTTC. The encoded protein is CASSYHYEQYF.

This chain connects TRBV7-9 to TRBJ1-1, with 7 nucleotides matching TRBD1. With V trimmed by 5 bases and J by 5 bases, 11 bases remained unmatched. The CDR3 has 15 amino acids. Germline CDR1 reads SEHNR; CDR2 reads FQNEAQ (reference sequence). The CDR3: CASSPVTGKYTEAFF. DNA of the CDR3: TGTGCCAGCAGCCCAGTGACAGGGAAGTATACTGAAGCTTTCTTT.

The J gene is TRBJ1-2, the V gene TRBV4-1; possibly TRBD1 for D (5 bases). The germline V gene encodes CDR1 MGHRA and CDR2 YSYEKL. The CDR3 consists of 17 residues. The V and J ends lost 1 base and 6 bases respectively, with 21 bases between them. As DNA, the CDR3 is TGCGCCAGCAGCCAAGTCAGATCAGGGACCAGGATAGATGGCTACACCTTC. It yields the protein CASSQVRSGTRIDGYTF.

This clone appeared a few times. This rearrangement joins TRBV7-2 to TRBJ2-1; TRBD2 agrees at 9 bases. This CDR3 contains 15 residues. The V gene end was trimmed by 5 bases and the J gene end by 4 bases; junction bases not matched to a gene: 6. The germline V gene encodes CDR1 SGHTA and CDR2 FQGNSA. CDR3 sequence (DNA): TGTGCCAGCAGCCGGGGGGCGGGAGGGTACAATGAGCAGTTCTTC. It codes for CASSRGAGGYNEQFF.

CDR3 sequence reads: CSVAGGGPGDTQYF. The CDR3 nucleotides read TGCAGCGTTGCTGGGGGAGGGCCAGGAGATACGCAGTATTTT. The gene calls are TRBV29-1 and TRBJ2-3; 7 positions agree with TRBD2. Germline lookup yields CDR1 SQVTM and CDR2 ANQGSEA. The CDR3 has 14 amino acids. Trimming removed 4 bases from V and 5 bases from J; junction bases left unmatched: 9.

The genes are TRBV11-2 and TRBJ2-2, with 7 bases aligning to TRBD1. Losses at the gene ends were 5 bases for V and 1 base for J; bases not matched to a gene: 10. From germline, CDR1 is SGHAT and CDR2 FQNNGV. The CDR3 contains 17 residues. The CDR3 region is CASSRAGRQGNTGELFF. For the CDR3, the DNA is TGTGCCAGCAGCCGCGCGGGCCGACAGGGGAACACCGGGGAGCTGTTTTTT.

The V gene is TRBV5-6, the J gene TRBJ1-1; D remains unclear. This CDR3 contains 12 residues. Per germline, CDR1 SGHDT and CDR2 YYEEEE. Trimming stripped 4 bases from V and 4 bases from J, with 8 bases between. The CDR3 loop reads CASSGVSTEAFF. CDR3 coding DNA: TGTGCCAGCAGCGGGGTTAGCACTGAAGCTTTCTTT.

This chain uses TRBV7-2 with TRBJ2-3; 8 bases match TRBD2. Trimming removed 5 bases from V and 3 bases from J; junction bases left unmatched: 7. CDR1 and CDR2 from the germline V gene are SGHTA and FQGNSA. The CDR3 has 15 amino acids. The CDR3 is CASSPAGEGTDTQYF. The CDR3 DNA sequence: TGTGCCAGCAGCCCAGCGGGAGAAGGAACAGATACGCAGTATTTT.

V usage is TRBV3-1 (or the pseudogene TRBV3-2) and J usage is TRBJ2-1; D unresolved. The CDR3 is 13 residues long. CDR1 and CDR2 from the germline V gene are LGHDT and YNNKEL (reference sequence). V dropped 0 bases and J dropped 10 bases, with 10 bases sitting between them. The CDR3 bases are TGTGCCAGCAGCCAAGATTTCCCTCTCGAGCAGTTCTTC. It specifies CASSQDFPLEQFF.

This sequence joins TRBV19 and TRBJ2-7, with D tentatively TRBD1 (6 bases). The CDR3 runs 13 residues. The germline CDR1 and CDR2 sequences are LNHDA and SQIVND (reference sequence). The V and J ends lost 5 bases and 4 bases respectively, with 12 bases between them. CDR3 in amino acids: CASSLGTPYEQYF. In DNA, the CDR3 is TGTGCCAGTAGTCTCGGGACACCTTACGAGCAGTACTTC.

This clone was picked up a small number of times. The V call is TRBV7-9, the J call TRBJ1-6; D remains ambiguous. The CDR3 runs to 16 residues. Between the trimmed V and J ends, which lost 5 bases and 9 bases, there was a span of 20 bases. Germline CDR1 SEHNR, CDR2 FQNEAQ (reference sequence). CDR3 sequence (DNA): TGTGCCAGCAGCCTAGGAGGGTCCCCTGCAATTTCACCCCTCCACTTT. Its protein product is CASSLGGSPAISPLHF.

The J gene is TRBJ2-3, the V gene TRBV4-1; D is perhaps TRBD2 (6 bases). The ends were cut back, 0 bases at V and 0 bases at J, with 10 bases in the middle. The CDR3 extends over 16 amino acids. Germline V gives CDR1 MGHRA, CDR2 YSYEKL. The CDR3 DNA reads TGCGCCAGCAGCCAAGATAGGGGACTTAGCACAGATACGCAGTATTTT. It translates to CASSQDRGLSTDTQYF.

The genes are TRBV27 and TRBJ1-5; D is perhaps TRBD1 (6 bases). CDR3 length: 16 residues. V lost 4 bases to trimming and J lost 2 bases, with 15 bases between them. Germline V CDR1 and CDR2: MNHEY, SMNVEV (reference sequence). CDR3 DNA: TGTGCCAGCAGTTCCATACAGGGCATTGGCAATCAGCCCCAGCATTTT. Its protein product is CASSSIQGIGNQPQHF.

J is TRBJ2-6 and V is TRBV7-6; no firm D call. CDR1 is SGHVS and CDR2 is FNYEAQ in the germline V gene. V lost 0 bases and J 0 bases, leaving 12 bases between the germline ends. The CDR3 runs to 18 residues. CDR3: CASSLAVFPGSGANVLTF. CDR3 coding DNA: TGTGCCAGCAGCTTAGCGGTTTTTCCGGGCTCTGGGGCCAACGTCCTGACTTTC.

The count of this clone is one. J is TRBJ2-1 and V is TRBV7-2, with 7 bases matching TRBD1. V lost 5 bases, J lost 8 bases, and 6 bases stayed unmatched. This CDR3 has 13 residues. CDR1 is SGHTA and CDR2 is FQGNSA in the germline V gene. The CDR3: CASSRTGEHEQFF. CDR3 in DNA: TGTGCCAGCAGCCGCACAGGGGAGCATGAGCAGTTCTTC. Drawing the rest from reference TRBV7-2 and TRBJ2-1, the complete variable domain is GAGVSQSPSNKVTEKGKDVELRCDPISGHTALYWYRQSLGQGLEFLIYFQGNSAPDKSGLPSDRFSAERTGGSVSTLTIQRTQQEDSAVYLCASSRTGEHEQFFGPGTRLTVL.

This clone occurred a few times. This sequence joins TRBV7-6 and TRBJ2-1, with TRBD2 matching over 11 bases. CDR1 and CDR2 (germline): SGHVS, FNYEAQ. Germline trimming cut 0 bases from V and 9 bases from J; bases unmatched to any gene: 7. This CDR3 is built from 16 residues. DNA for the CDR3: TGTGCCAGCAGCTTAGCGGGTAGCGGGAGGGCCCTTGAGCAGTTCTTC. Amino acid sequence: CASSLAGSGRALEQFF.

V is TRBV6-5 and J is TRBJ1-2, with 7 bases lining up with TRBD1. V was pared by 4 bases and J by 4 bases, with 6 bases of the junction left unmatched. The CDR3 contains 14 residues. Germline values: CDR1 MNHEY, CDR2 SVGAGI. In nucleotides, the CDR3 is TGTGCCAGCAGTTCACAGGGGTCGGCCTATGGCTACACCTTC. Its protein is CASSSQGSAYGYTF.

This clone has a single count. The chain employs TRBV27 and TRBJ2-7; TRBD1 matches at 8 bases. The V segment lost 4 bases and the J segment 3 bases; nucleotides outside the gene matches: 5. The CDR3 is 14 residues long. Germline CDR1 is MNHEY and CDR2 is SMNVEV (reference sequence). The CDR3 protein is CASSSQGVYYEQYF. CDR3 DNA sequence: TGTGCCAGCAGTTCACAGGGGGTTTACTACGAGCAGTACTTC.

The V and J genes are TRBV28 and TRBJ2-2; 7 bases align to TRBD2. The ends lost 7 bases at V and 2 bases at J; junction bases unmatched: 10. The CDR3 sequence is 16 residues long. CDR1 MDHEN and CDR2 SYDVKM come from the germline V gene. Here the CDR3 reads CASNIISGSNTGELFF. The CDR3 DNA reads TGTGCCAGCAATATTATTAGCGGGTCCAACACCGGGGAGCTGTTTTTT.

The V gene is TRBV5-1, the J gene TRBJ2-7, with 8 bases aligning to TRBD1. CDR1 is SGHRS and CDR2 is YFSETQ in the germline V gene. The length of the CDR3 is 14 residues. With V trimmed by 4 bases and J by 2 bases, 5 bases remained unmatched. CDR3: CASSGGQGPYEQYF. The DNA for the CDR3 is TGCGCCAGCAGCGGTGGACAGGGCCCCTACGAGCAGTACTTC.

This sequence joins TRBV29-1 and TRBJ1-2, with TRBD1 matching 7 bases. CDR1 and CDR2 (germline): SQVTM, ANQGSEA. V lost 6 bases to trimming and J lost 3 bases; unmatched junction nucleotides: 7. The CDR3 sequence is 13 residues long. The CDR3 sequence is CSVAPTGDYGYTF. DNA for the CDR3: TGCAGCGTGGCCCCCACAGGGGACTATGGCTACACCTTC.

The rearrangement joins TRBV4-1 to TRBJ2-5; TRBD2 is a possible D gene (6 bases). Trimming removed 0 bases from V and 7 bases from J, with 15 bases in between. The CDR3 has 15 amino acids. CDR1 and CDR2 from the germline V gene are MGHRA and YSYEKL. The CDR3 region has the DNA TGCGCCAGCAGCCAAGATGGGACTGCGGTTGGGACCCAGTACTTC. Its translation is CASSQDGTAVGTQYF.

The chain joins TRBV27 to TRBJ2-3; no clear D. This CDR3 spans 12 amino acids. The germline V gene encodes CDR1 MNHEY and CDR2 SMNVEV (reference sequence). Trimming shortened V by 5 bases and J by 4 bases, and 7 bases separated the two germline ends. In DNA form, the CDR3 reads TGTGCCAGCAGTCATTGGGCAGATACGCAGTATTTT. It encodes CASSHWADTQYF.

This chain links TRBV3-1 (or the pseudogene TRBV3-2) with TRBJ1-2; 7 nucleotides align to TRBD1. CDR1 is LGHDT, CDR2 YNNKEL, per germline (reference sequence). The CDR3 totals 18 residues. Unmatched junction bases numbered 10, after V lost 0 bases and J lost 0 bases. CDR3 nucleotide sequence: TGTGCCAGCAGCCAAGAGAGGGACAGCAGTTTTGCTAACTATGGCTACACCTTC. Its translation is CASSQERDSSFANYGYTF.

In this sample, this clone turned up a few times. V gene TRBV7-9 combines with J gene TRBJ1-4, with 7 bases lining up with TRBD1. Germline CDR1 reads SEHNR; CDR2 reads FQNEAQ (reference sequence). The CDR3 length is 15 residues. Trimming removed 5 bases from V and 4 bases from J; junction bases left unmatched: 7. For the CDR3, the DNA is TGTGCCAGCAGCCCGCCGGACAGGTTTAATGAAAAACTGTTTTTT. Translation: CASSPPDRFNEKLFF. Full variable domain (rest looked up from reference TRBV7-9 and TRBJ1-4): DTGVSQNPRHKITKRGQNVTFRCDPISEHNRLYWYRQTLGQGPEFLTYFQNEAQLEKSRLLSDRFSAERPKGSFSTLEIQRTEQGDSAMYLCASSPPDRFNEKLFFGSGTQLSVL.